The 17 T cell receptor beta chains reported below all come from one sample, sequenced in a study of identical twins (dated by TCRdb to the mid-2010s). Libraries were constructed by 5' RACE. Instrument on record: Illumina HiSeq 2000. TCRdb took the public reads, trimmed them with fastp at Q25, ran MiXCR for clone calling and kept in-frame beta chains. Records with the same CDR3 protein are collapsed into one entry carrying the most frequent genes and DNA. Recorded for this sample are about 530,000 distinct CDR3 sequences; 13% to 15% of them occurred a single time. The biggest ten clones account for about 0.47% of the sample. The same data also contributed to another study, on yellow fever vaccine responses in identical twins.

Sequencing was carried out using CD4+ T cells sorted from blood. The receptors here all came from a woman between 18 and 29 years old in good health.

This clonotype has more than one count but fewer than ten. J is TRBJ2-7 and V is TRBV6-1; the match to TRBD2 covers 8 bases. The CDR3 totals 14 residues. Trimming took 5 bases from V and 2 from J; bases not matched to a gene: 5. Germline CDR1 reads MNHNS; CDR2 reads SASEGT. CDR3 amino acids: CASSPGGEPYEQYV. Here the CDR3 DNA reads TGTGCCAGCAGTCCGGGGGGGGAACCCTACGAGCAGTACGTC.

This clonotype showed up just a few times. J is TRBJ2-3 and V is TRBV6-5, with 8 bases lining up with TRBD2. V shed 4 bases, J shed 2 bases, and the junction held 5 bases outside the gene matches. Germline V gives CDR1 MNHEY, CDR2 SVGAGI. The CDR3 contains 15 residues. The CDR3 region is CASSSGLADTDTQYF. The CDR3 DNA is TGTGCCAGCAGTTCAGGACTAGCCGACACAGATACGCAGTATTTT.

This clonotype came up a few times. The chain employs TRBV6-1 and TRBJ2-7, with TRBD2 identical over 16 bases. After removal of 6 bases from V and 0 bases from J, the junction contained 8 bases not matched to a gene. CDR3 length: 18 amino acids. From germline, CDR1 is MNHNS and CDR2 SASEGT. DNA of the CDR3: TGTGCCAGCAGCCATGCGGGACTAGCGGGAGGGAGCTCCTACGAGCAGTACTTC. Protein product: CASSHAGLAGGSSYEQYF.

This clonotype showed up just a few times. J is TRBJ2-5 and V is TRBV20-1; D is possibly TRBD2 (6 bases). This CDR3 comprises 13 residues. CDR1 is DFQATT and CDR2 is SNEGSKA in the germline V gene (reference sequence). V shed 5 bases and J shed 2 bases, with 12 bases lying between them. Here the CDR3 DNA reads TGCAGTGCTGGGAGGAACGGGCAAGAGACCCAGTACTTC. This translates into CSAGRNGQETQYF.

The chain employs TRBV5-1 and TRBJ2-1, with TRBD2 matching 9 bases. The germline V gene encodes CDR1 SGHRS and CDR2 YFSETQ. J gave up 0 bases and V 0 bases, and 7 bases lay outside the gene matches. There are 18 residues in the CDR3. DNA of the CDR3: TGCGCCAGCAGCTTGGTCGTAGCGGGGGCCCGCTCCTACAATGAGCAGTTCTTC. Translation: CASSLVVAGARSYNEQFF. Based on the CDR3 plus reference TRBV5-1 and TRBJ2-1, the full variable domain is KAGVTQTPRYLIKTRGQQVTLSCSPISGHRSVSWYQQTPGQGLQFLFEYFSETQRNKGNFPGRFSGRQFSNSRSEMNVSTLELGDSALYLCASSLVVAGARSYNEQFFGPGTRLTVL.

This clonotype appeared a few times. V is TRBV10-3 and J is TRBJ2-2, with 9 bases identical to TRBD2. This CDR3 has 15 residues. V gave up 4 bases and J gave up 6 bases; unmatched junction bases: 6. Per germline, CDR1 ENHRY and CDR2 SYGVKD. The CDR3 nucleotides read TGTGCCATCAGTGGTGGGACTAGCCTCTCCGGGGAGCTGTTTTTT. As protein: CAISGGTSLSGELFF.

The table lists this clonotype with many counts. This chain joins TRBV14 and TRBJ2-5, with a weak D call TRBD2 (7 bases). V dropped 4 bases and J dropped 5 bases, with 14 bases sitting between them. The CDR3 loop spans 14 amino acids. Germline V gene sequence: CDR1 SGHDN, CDR2 FVKESK. CDR3 sequence reads: CASSRGGAWETQYF. CDR3 nucleotide sequence: TGTGCCAGCAGCCGGGGGGGCGCGTGGGAGACCCAGTACTTC. The entire variable domain, with the rest obtained from reference TRBV14 and TRBJ2-5, is as follows: EAGVTQFPSHSVIEKGQTVTLRCDPISGHDNLYWYRRVMGKEIKFLLHFVKESKQDESGMPNNRFLAERTGGTYSTLKVQPAELEDSGVYFCASSRGGAWETQYFGPGTRLLVL.

This clonotype was seen ten or more times. The chain employs TRBV20-1 and TRBJ1-1; the D gene is possibly TRBD1 (5 bases). The CDR3 totals 12 residues. The germline CDR1 and CDR2 sequences are DFQATT and SNEGSKA (reference sequence). The V end lost 2 bases, the J end lost 2 bases, and 6 bases lay between the germline ends. The CDR3 reads CSARQGNTEAFF. CDR3 DNA: TGCAGTGCTAGACAGGGAAACACTGAAGCTTTCTTT.

This clonotype was seen repeatedly, ten times or more. The chain couples TRBV5-1 to TRBJ2-7, with no clear D. This CDR3 has 15 residues. Trimming removed 4 bases from V and 2 bases from J, with 16 bases in between. Germline assignment: CDR1 SGHRS and CDR2 YFSETQ. The CDR3 reads CASSASKIYTYEQYF. Here the CDR3 DNA reads TGCGCCAGCAGCGCTTCTAAAATCTATACCTACGAGCAGTACTTC.

This clonotype was seen a handful of times. The genes are TRBV6-5 and TRBJ2-1; no definite D call. The germline V and J ends were trimmed by 1 base and 0 bases, with 10 bases remaining between them. From germline, CDR1 is MNHEY and CDR2 SVGAGI. The CDR3 is made up of 16 amino acids. CDR3 residues: CASSYYTTSSYNEQFF. The CDR3 region has the DNA TGTGCCAGCAGTTACTACACGACGAGCTCCTACAATGAGCAGTTCTTC.

This clonotype turned up a few times. J is TRBJ1-5 and V is TRBV12-3 or TRBV12-4; the D is unclear. The CDR3 has 15 residues. V shed 0 bases and J shed 4 bases, with 10 bases lying between them. The CDR3 DNA follows: TGTGCCAGCAGTTTAGCGGACCGAGGGAATCAGCCCCAGCATTTT. This translates into CASSLADRGNQPQHF.

This clonotype was counted at least ten times. The V call is TRBV5-1, the J call TRBJ2-1; D ambiguous. Germline V gene sequence: CDR1 SGHRS, CDR2 YFSETQ. This CDR3 is 15 amino acids long. Trimming pared 4 bases from V and 0 bases from J, leaving 11 bases between. CDR3 amino acids: CASSTAQSSYNEQFF. The DNA for the CDR3 is TGCGCCAGCAGCACCGCGCAGAGCTCCTACAATGAGCAGTTCTTC.

The V and J genes are TRBV15 and TRBJ2-7, with 8 bases that match TRBD2. Germline loops: CDR1 LNHNV, CDR2 YYDKDF (reference sequence). The length of the CDR3 is 13 residues. The J segment lost 4 bases and the V segment lost 5 bases, leaving 4 bases of the junction unmatched. The CDR3 loop reads CATSRPGGYEQYF. The CDR3 DNA reads as TGTGCCACCAGCCGACCGGGGGGGTACGAGCAGTACTTC.

This clonotype was observed a handful of times. The chain joins TRBV20-1 to TRBJ2-3; perhaps TRBD2 as D (5 bases). The V gene lost 6 bases and the J gene lost 4 bases, with 11 bases spanning the gap. Germline V gene sequence: CDR1 DFQATT, CDR2 SNEGSKA (reference sequence). This CDR3 spans 12 amino acids. The CDR3 sequence is CSALGVADTQYF. CDR3 nucleotide sequence: TGCAGTGCCCTGGGAGTGGCAGATACGCAGTATTTT.

This chain links TRBV7-2 with TRBJ2-1; no definite D call. Germline-derived CDR1 and CDR2 are SGHTA and FQGNSA. The CDR3 is made up of 14 amino acids. V lost 4 bases to trimming and J lost 0 bases, with 7 bases between them. The CDR3 DNA reads TGTGCCAGCAGCTACTCTAGCTCCTACAATGAGCAGTTCTTC. It is translated as CASSYSSSYNEQFF.

The chain is built from TRBV6-5 and TRBJ2-7, with a possible D match to TRBD1 (7 bases). Germline V gene lookup returns CDR1 MNHEY and CDR2 SVGAGI. Trimming removed 4 bases at V and 3 bases at J, with 16 bases between. CDR3 length: 15 residues. The CDR3 protein is CASSLGGTVIYEQYF. The CDR3 DNA sequence: TGTGCCAGCAGTTTAGGAGGGACAGTCATCTACGAGCAGTACTTC.

This rearrangement joins TRBV19 to TRBJ2-5; possibly TRBD2 for D (6 bases). Germline lookup yields CDR1 LNHDA and CDR2 SQIVND (reference sequence). The CDR3 is 15 residues long. Trimming stripped 4 bases from V and 5 bases from J, with 17 bases between. CDR3 in DNA: TGTGCCAGTAGTACCAGGTGGAGGGGTGTCGAGACCCAGTACTTC. Translated: CASSTRWRGVETQYF.